The 21 T cell receptor beta chains below were found in one sample sequenced in a study of monozygotic twins with inflammatory bowel disease. TCRdb reprocessed the 5' RACE reads and reports one entry per CDR3 protein, with no DNA. The table for this sample gives about 380,000 distinct CDR3 sequences. Sequenced material: blood. All receptors derive from a human donor with ulcerative colitis or Crohn's disease, or a healthy co-twin of an affected twin (not recorded which).

The gene calls are TRBV25-1 and TRBJ2-1; TCRdb lists TRBD1, though no DNA is available to test this call. CDR1 MGHDK and CDR2 SYGVNS come from the germline V gene. CDR3 length equals 15 residues. CDR3 amino acids: CASSPPGTANNEQFF.

The gene calls are TRBV12-3 or TRBV12-4 and TRBJ2-1. The CDR3 is 14 residues long. CDR3 amino acids: CASSFTENYNEQFF.

The chain is built from TRBV18 and TRBJ2-3. Per germline, CDR1 KGHSH and CDR2 LQKENI. CDR3 length: 17 amino acids. The CDR3 loop reads CASSPPGLSTSTDTQYF.

V usage is TRBV20-1 and J usage is TRBJ1-2; absent DNA, TCRdb's TRBD1 call cannot be checked. Germline assignment: CDR1 DFQATT and CDR2 SNEGSKA (reference sequence). The CDR3 covers 15 residues. CDR3 sequence reads: CRVLSPTGGDGGYAF.

The chain recombines TRBV2 with TRBJ1-4; TCRdb selects TRBD1, and the lack of DNA leaves this call unchecked. The V gene's germline CDR1 is SNHLY and CDR2 FYNNEI. The length of the CDR3 is 15 residues. This chain's CDR3 is CASRRQGSSGEKLFF.

The chain has TRBV7-8 and TRBJ2-3; TCRdb selects TRBD2, and the lack of DNA leaves this call unchecked. This CDR3 is 16 amino acids long. Germline loops: CDR1 SGHVS, CDR2 FQNEAQ. This CDR3 reads CASSLVAHSRTDTQYF. Supplemented by reference TRBV7-8 and TRBJ2-3, the full variable domain reads GAGVSQSPRYKVAKRGQDVALRCDPISGHVSLFWYQQALGQGPEFLTYFQNEAQLDKSGLPSDRFFAERPEGSVSTLKIQRTQQEDSAVYLCASSLVAHSRTDTQYFGPGTRLTVL.

The V call is TRBV11-2, the J call TRBJ2-5. Germline loops: CDR1 SGHAT, CDR2 FQNNGV. This CDR3 is built from 13 residues. This CDR3 reads CASREINQGTQYF.

The V call is TRBV20-1, the J call TRBJ2-3; TCRdb proposes TRBD1, but this gene call is untestable without DNA. CDR1 and CDR2 from the germline V gene are DFQATT and SNEGSKA (reference sequence). The CDR3 is made up of 14 amino acids. The CDR3: CSARETGMEDTQYF.

This sequence joins TRBV7-9 and TRBJ1-1. Germline V gene sequence: CDR1 SEHNR, CDR2 FQNEAQ (reference sequence). The CDR3 length is 12 residues. The CDR3 sequence: CASSLATSRAFF.

The rearrangement uses TRBV7-9 and TRBJ1-5; no DNA is available, so the TRBD1 call from TCRdb remains unchecked. The CDR3 is 12 amino acids. In germline, CDR1 is SEHNR, CDR2 FQNEAQ (reference sequence). CDR3 in amino acids: CASSSPDQPQHF.

The chain uses TRBV2 and TRBJ2-1; the D call of TRBD2 rests on TCRdb alone, since no DNA is present to check it. CDR1 and CDR2 (germline): SNHLY, FYNNEI. The CDR3 totals 17 residues. CDR3 sequence: CASIHPGLAGGLNEQFF.

The chain recombines TRBV28 with TRBJ2-3; there is no DNA to check the TCRdb D call of TRBD2. Germline V gene data show CDR1 as MDHEN and CDR2 as SYDVKM. CDR3 length: 16 amino acids. CDR3 amino acids: CASSSQDYISGDTQYF. The variable domain in full, with the rest retrieved from reference TRBV28 and TRBJ2-3, is DVKVTQSSRYLVKRTGEKVFLECVQDMDHENMFWYRQDPGLGLRLIYFSYDVKMKEKGDIPEGYSVSREKKERFSLILESASTNQTSMYLCASSSQDYISGDTQYFGPGTRLTVL.

The J gene is TRBJ1-5, the V gene TRBV19. Germline V gene sequence: CDR1 LNHDA, CDR2 SQIVND (reference sequence). The CDR3 is made up of 16 amino acids. The CDR3 here is CASSIVGRSKNQPQHF.

The rearrangement uses TRBV18 and TRBJ2-7; TCRdb indicates TRBD1, and absent DNA this call remains unverified. Germline assignment: CDR1 KGHSH and CDR2 LQKENI. The CDR3 extends over 15 amino acids. The CDR3 spells CASSPSRDSLYEQYF.

The CDR3 region is CASSSTLRDRWPDTQYF. This chain links TRBV7-9 with TRBJ2-3; checking the TCRdb D call of TRBD1 is not possible without DNA. Germline V gene sequence: CDR1 SEHNR, CDR2 FQNEAQ (reference sequence). There are 17 residues in the CDR3.

The chain employs TRBV5-1 and TRBJ1-1; TCRdb calls TRBD1, which cannot be checked without DNA. CDR1 is SGHRS, CDR2 YFSETQ, per germline. This CDR3 contains 14 residues. CDR3 loop: CASSLGGFVTEAFF.

The chain links TRBV20-1 to TRBJ1-2; TCRdb calls TRBD1, which cannot be checked without DNA. CDR3 length: 14 residues. Germline V gives CDR1 DFQATT, CDR2 SNEGSKA (reference sequence). This CDR3 reads CSARPGGYDYGYTF.

The genes are TRBV4-3 and TRBJ1-6; the D gene TCRdb calls, TRBD1, cannot be checked with no DNA. Per the germline V gene, CDR1 is LGHNA and CDR2 is YSLEER. This CDR3 has 19 residues. The CDR3 is CASSQDGDGIFSYNSPLHF.

The chain links TRBV5-6 to TRBJ2-7; the TCRdb call, TRBD1, lacks DNA for checking. The CDR3 sequence is 12 residues long. Germline values: CDR1 SGHDT, CDR2 YYEEEE. Here the CDR3 reads CASRNRVYEQYF.

The chain carries TRBV11-1 and TRBJ2-5; the D call from TCRdb, TRBD2, cannot be confirmed without DNA. The CDR3 consists of 18 residues. Germline V gives CDR1 SGHAT, CDR2 FQDESV (reference sequence). This CDR3 is CASSSGTSGAIAQKTQYF.

This chain links TRBV11-2 with TRBJ2-7; TCRdb selects TRBD1, and the lack of DNA leaves this call unchecked. Germline CDR1 SGHAT, CDR2 FQNNGV. This CDR3 is built from 17 residues. The CDR3 reads CASSLDGGGILSYEQYF.